This TCR beta chain was captured by sequencing in a study of cytomegalovirus exposure and HLA in healthy donors. Study-wide findings and caveats: Sequencing probably produced one cluster of sequence variants that were highly shared.

From germline, CDR1 is SGHTA and CDR2 FQGNSA. CDR3 length: 15 amino acids. With V trimmed by 7 bases and J by 4 bases, 5 bases remained unmatched. On this clone itself: The antigen is not known.

Use of 60 Vbeta and 13 Jbeta primers characterized the PCR. Profiling relied on immunoSEQ multiplex PCR, and the TCRdb table lists in-frame clones only, not all of them. This table holds about 130,000 clones, 78% found once. The rearrangement links TRBV7-2 to TRBJ2-1, with 12 bases lining up with TRBD2. The sequenced material came from PBMCs. The sequence derives from a man younger than 40 in good health and CMV-seropositive. CDR3 nucleotide sequence: TGTGCCAGCACCCTAGCGGGAGGGCGGTACAATGAGCAGTTCTTC. It translates to CASTLAGGRYNEQFF.